Below are 18 T cell receptor beta chains sequenced from a single sample in a study of shared clonotypes between healthy human individuals. Clones were read by immunoSEQ multiplex PCR, and TCRdb kept only the in-frame ones, dropping some. The data contain a few million clones, over 85% of them singletons. Sequences were obtained from naive CD4+ T cells sorted from blood. The subset was: CD45RA+ positively selected. All receptors derive from a man between 18 and 29 years old in good health.

This clone was seen once. J is TRBJ2-2 and V is TRBV30; D possibly corresponds to TRBD2 (5 bases). The CDR3 totals 14 residues. CDR1 is GTSNPN, CDR2 SVGIG, per germline (reference sequence). Trimming removed 2 bases at V and 2 bases at J, with 9 bases between. The DNA for the CDR3 is TGTGCCTGGAGTTCGGGAACAAACACCGGGGAGCTGTTTTTT. This codes for CAWSSGTNTGELFF.

V is TRBV4-2 and J is TRBJ2-5; TRBD2 matches 8 bases. Germline V lookup: CDR1 LGHNA, CDR2 YNFKEQ. V gave up 0 bases and J gave up 2 bases; unmatched junction bases: 8. This CDR3 contains 17 residues. The CDR3 coding sequence is TGTGCCAGCAGCCAAGAAGGGCCTAGCGGGCTTCAAGAGACCCAGTACTTC. This sequence encodes CASSQEGPSGLQETQYF.

The chain carries TRBV4-1 and TRBJ2-5; 11 positions agree with TRBD2. Trimming at V came to 2 bases and at J to 1 base, leaving 3 bases not matched to a gene. Per the germline V gene, CDR1 is MGHRA and CDR2 is YSYEKL. This CDR3 is 16 amino acids long. CDR3 protein: CASSQNSGGVQETQYF. The CDR3 DNA reads as TGCGCCAGCAGCCAAAATAGCGGGGGGGTCCAAGAGACCCAGTACTTC.

The V gene is TRBV4-1, the J gene TRBJ1-4; D gene uncertain. This CDR3 is built from 16 residues. V was clipped by 0 bases and J by 1 base, with 9 bases between them. Germline values: CDR1 MGHRA, CDR2 YSYEKL. The CDR3 here is CASSQDQRLTNEKLFF. DNA of the CDR3: TGCGCCAGCAGCCAAGATCAGAGGTTAACTAATGAAAAACTGTTTTTT.

Here the CDR3 reads CASNNDRGSYNEQFF. As DNA, the CDR3 is TGTGCCAGCAATAACGACAGGGGATCCTACAATGAGCAGTTCTTC. The chain is built from TRBV2 and TRBJ2-1; 8 nucleotides align to TRBD1. V shed 7 bases and J 1 base; nucleotides not matched to a gene: 6. From germline, CDR1 is SNHLY and CDR2 FYNNEI. The CDR3 covers 15 residues.

The chain uses TRBV7-2 and TRBJ2-7, with unresolved D. Looked up from germline, CDR1 is SGHTA and CDR2 is FQGNSA. CDR3 length: 15 residues. V was clipped by 1 base and J by 2 bases, with 12 bases between them. CDR3 sequence reads: CASSLGPFRTYEQYF. The CDR3 DNA reads TGTGCCAGCAGCTTAGGCCCCTTTCGGACCTACGAGCAGTACTTC.

This clone was counted a single time. This rearrangement joins TRBV21-1 to TRBJ1-5; the D call TRBD1 from the table was never checked on the DNA. TRBV21-1 is a documented pseudogene. The CDR3 extends over 16 amino acids. CDR3 sequence: CASSRDRAYSNQPQHF. The CDR3, as DNA: TGTGCCAGCAGCCGGGACAGAGCCTATAGCAATCAGCCCCAGCATTTT.

This clone was counted between two and nine times. The genes are TRBV4-1 and TRBJ1-1, with a weak D call TRBD1 (5 bases). Germline V gene sequence: CDR1 MGHRA, CDR2 YSYEKL. V shed 4 bases and J shed 4 bases, with 22 bases lying between them. CDR3 length: 17 residues. The CDR3 region has the DNA TGCGCCAGCAGCCCTCTCGGGGCGGGGCCTCCGGGCACTGAAGCTTTCTTT. It codes for CASSPLGAGPPGTEAFF.

The gene calls are TRBV14 and TRBJ1-3; D is ambiguous. V was cut by 0 bases and J by 4 bases, with 7 bases left in between. The germline V gene has CDR1 SGHDN and CDR2 FVKESK. There are 14 residues in the CDR3. Written as DNA, the CDR3 is TGTGCCAGCAGCCAAGATTATCCGGGAAACACCATATATTTT. Translation: CASSQDYPGNTIYF.

The chain employs TRBV9 and TRBJ2-3; 8 bases map to TRBD1. After removal of 0 bases from V and 9 bases from J, the junction contained 6 bases not matched to a gene. Germline V gives CDR1 SGDLS, CDR2 YYNGEE. The CDR3 spans 14 residues. For the CDR3, the DNA is TGTGCCAGCAGCGTAGACCGGACAGGGAAAACGCAGTATTTT. It is translated as CASSVDRTGKTQYF.

In regard to this clone: Other DNA sequences within the sample encode an identical CDR3. J is TRBJ1-6 and V is TRBV9; D not resolved. The CDR3 extends over 14 amino acids. Between the trimmed V and J ends, which lost 1 base and 5 bases, there was a span of 7 bases. In germline, CDR1 is SGDLS, CDR2 YYNGEE. The CDR3 sequence is CASSVSGDNSPLHF. For the CDR3, the DNA is TGTGCCAGCAGCGTAAGTGGGGATAATTCACCCCTCCACTTT.

This clone was observed a single time. The chain combines TRBV10-1 with TRBJ2-7; possibly TRBD1 for D (5 bases). The CDR3 totals 14 residues. V lost 3 bases to trimming and J lost 5 bases, with 14 bases between them. CDR1 WNHNN and CDR2 SYGVQD come from the germline V gene (reference sequence). The CDR3: CASSERKQADEQYF. The CDR3 DNA reads as TGCGCCAGCAGTGAACGCAAACAGGCCGACGAGCAGTACTTC.

This clone was counted a single time. The genes are TRBV13 and TRBJ2-7; no reliable D call. This CDR3 comprises 13 residues. The V end lost 1 base, the J end lost 5 bases, and 9 bases lay between the germline ends. CDR1 and CDR2 (germline): PRHDT, FYEKMQ (reference sequence). The CDR3 region has the DNA TGTGCCAGCAGCTTAGTCGTCTCGGACGAGCAGTACTTC. The encoded protein is CASSLVVSDEQYF.

The J gene is TRBJ2-4, the V gene TRBV6-1; no clear D. Germline-derived CDR1 and CDR2 are MNHNS and SASEGT. V lost 3 bases and J 5 bases, leaving 5 bases between the germline ends. This CDR3 spans 12 amino acids. This CDR3 is CASSDWENIQYF. The CDR3 DNA is TGTGCCAGCAGTGATTGGGAAAACATTCAGTACTTC.

As DNA, the CDR3 is TGTGCCAGCAGTTTATCGGGTGCGAGCTCCTATAATTCACCCCTCCACTTT. Translating gives CASSLSGASSYNSPLHF. The chain combines TRBV28 with TRBJ1-6; no clear D gene. The CDR3 is 17 residues long. The V gene's germline CDR1 is MDHEN and CDR2 SYDVKM. The V end lost 1 base, the J end lost 0 bases, and 10 bases lay between the germline ends.

The V call is TRBV6-5, the J call TRBJ2-5; 10 bases align to TRBD1. The J call is doubtful: the DNA matches TRBJ2-7 better. Germline V CDR1 and CDR2: MNHEY, SVGAGI. The CDR3 length is 13 residues. The CDR3 spells CASSRDRGYEQYF. The CDR3 DNA reads as TGTGCCAGCAGTAGGGACAGGGGCTACGAGCAGTACTTC.

Note on this clone: Other DNA variants within this sample encode the same CDR3. The genes are TRBV6-5 and TRBJ1-3; D unresolved. The CDR3 consists of 15 residues. Germline V gene lookup returns CDR1 MNHEY and CDR2 SVGAGI. Trimming removed 0 bases from V and 0 bases from J, with 6 bases in between. The chain's CDR3 is CASSYSPRSGNTIYF. The CDR3 region has the DNA TGTGCCAGCAGTTACTCCCCCCGCTCTGGAAACACCATATATTTT.

This chain joins TRBV14 and TRBJ1-6; D call uncertain. V shed 1 base and J shed 7 bases, with 5 bases lying between them. Germline loops: CDR1 SGHDN, CDR2 FVKESK. The CDR3 contains 13 residues. The CDR3 spells CASSQVRNSPLHF. The CDR3 DNA reads TGTGCCAGCAGCCAAGTACGCAATTCACCCCTCCACTTT.